The present entry profiles one TCR beta chain with its context. TCRdb keeps only in-frame clones here, not all; method: immunoSEQ multiplex PCR. The data hold over 65,000 clones, with around 85% observed a single time. These data belong to a study of OX40 agonist ivuxolimab in advanced cancers. The CDR3 has 13 residues. Deletions cut 6 bases from V and 5 bases from J, with 14 bases between. Looked up from germline, CDR1 is SGDLS and CDR2 is YYNGEE. This TCR was recovered from an adult with an advanced solid tumor such as melanoma, head and neck, liver or kidney cancer. This material consisted of CD4+ or CD8+ T cells sorted from blood, taken in a trial of the OX40 agonist ivuxolimab. This chain joins TRBV9 and TRBJ1-2, with D perhaps matching TRBD1 (5 bases). CDR3 loop: CASTTRGGYGYTF. The CDR3 region has the DNA TGTGCCAGCACCACCCGTGGGGGGTATGGCTACACCTTC.